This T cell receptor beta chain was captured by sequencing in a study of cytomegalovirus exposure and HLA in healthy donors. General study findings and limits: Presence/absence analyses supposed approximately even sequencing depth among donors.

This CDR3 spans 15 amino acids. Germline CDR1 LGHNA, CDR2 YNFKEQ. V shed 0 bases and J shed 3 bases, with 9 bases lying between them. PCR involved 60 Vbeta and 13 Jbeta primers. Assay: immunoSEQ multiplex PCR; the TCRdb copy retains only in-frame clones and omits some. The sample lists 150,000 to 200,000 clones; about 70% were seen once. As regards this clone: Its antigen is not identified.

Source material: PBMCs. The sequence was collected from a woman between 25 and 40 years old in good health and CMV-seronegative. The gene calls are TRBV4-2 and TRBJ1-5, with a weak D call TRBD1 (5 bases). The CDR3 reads CASSQDRGDNQPQHF. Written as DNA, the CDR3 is TGTGCCAGCAGCCAAGATCGGGGGGACAATCAGCCCCAGCATTTT.